Below, 11 T cell receptor beta chains from the same sample are listed, as sequenced in a study of HIV-infected patients and healthy controls. All unsorted peripheral T cells were captured because whole blood was used without fractionation. cDNA was made from 500 ng RNA using alpha and beta constant primers. Each of the alpha and beta chains got its own library through chain-specific third strand synthesis with indices. TCRdb re-called the 5' RACE reads with MiXCR, one entry per CDR3 protein. The sample lists roughly 17,000 distinct CDR3 sequences; around 5.5% were seen once. Sequenced sample: blood. Receptors were obtained from an adult in good health.

This clonotype was counted at least ten times. The V call is TRBV20-1, the J call TRBJ1-4, with 7 bases aligning to TRBD1. CDR1 and CDR2 (germline): DFQATT, SNEGSKA (reference sequence). J lost 6 bases, V lost 3 bases, and 7 bases had no gene match. The CDR3 is made up of 14 amino acids. As DNA, the CDR3 is TGCAGTGCTAGTCCCGGGACAGACTATGAAAAACTGTTTTTT. It encodes CSASPGTDYEKLFF.

This clonotype was seen repeatedly, ten times or more. The V call is TRBV10-3, the J call TRBJ1-5, with 9 bases matching TRBD1. V shed 3 bases, J shed 6 bases, and the junction held 3 bases outside the gene matches. The CDR3 is 14 residues long. The germline gives CDR1 ENHRY, CDR2 SYGVKD. The chain's CDR3 is CAISEQGAGQPQHF. CDR3 bases: TGTGCCATCAGTGAACAGGGGGCTGGTCAGCCCCAGCATTTT.

In this sample, this clonotype turned up many times. This rearrangement joins TRBV20-1 to TRBJ1-5; D call uncertain. Trimming shortened V by 6 bases and J by 2 bases, and 20 bases separated the two germline ends. The V gene's germline CDR1 is DFQATT and CDR2 SNEGSKA (reference sequence). This CDR3 has 16 amino acids. CDR3 region: CSATSRIGIGNQPQHF. DNA of the CDR3: TGCAGTGCCACCTCTAGAATCGGGATTGGCAATCAGCCCCAGCATTTT.

This clonotype has ten or more counts. The chain recombines TRBV19 with TRBJ1-1, with TRBD1 as a possible D gene (5 bases). Looked up from germline, CDR1 is LNHDA and CDR2 is SQIVND (reference sequence). CDR3 length: 14 residues. V was cut by 7 bases and J by 3 bases, with 15 bases left in between. The CDR3: CASTKPGLDTEAFF. As DNA, the CDR3 is TGTGCCAGTACCAAACCAGGGTTGGACACTGAAGCTTTCTTT.

This clonotype was seen many times. The chain carries TRBV18 and TRBJ2-7; no clear D gene. Deletions cut 2 bases from V and 0 bases from J, with 8 bases between. Germline lookup yields CDR1 KGHSH and CDR2 LQKENI. The CDR3 is 14 residues long. The CDR3 region is CASSPELNSYEQYF. DNA for the CDR3: TGTGCCAGCTCACCAGAATTAAACTCCTACGAGCAGTACTTC.

This clonotype was observed many times. This chain uses TRBV5-4 with TRBJ2-3, with D perhaps matching TRBD2 (6 bases). Germline CDR1 and CDR2: SGHNT and YYREEE (reference sequence). This CDR3 region has 16 residues. V lost 1 base and J 2 bases, leaving 14 bases between the germline ends. CDR3 in amino acids: CASSLSSGATTDTQYF. CDR3 in DNA: TGTGCCAGCAGCTTGAGTAGCGGAGCCACCACAGATACGCAGTATTTT. Supplemented by reference TRBV5-4 and TRBJ2-3, the full variable domain reads ETGVTQSPTHLIKTRGQQVTLRCSSQSGHNTVSWYQQALGQGPQFIFQYYREEENGRGNFPPRFSGLQFPNYSSELNVNALELDDSALYLCASSLSSGATTDTQYFGPGTRLTVL.

This clonotype was counted ten times or more. This rearrangement joins TRBV12-3 or TRBV12-4 to TRBJ1-1; 10 positions agree with TRBD1. V dropped 5 bases and J dropped 4; count of bases not matched to a gene: 7. CDR3 length: 15 residues. The CDR3 is CASSIRQGAGTEAFF. The DNA of the CDR3 is TGTGCCAGCAGTATCAGACAGGGGGCCGGCACTGAAGCTTTCTTT.

Concerning this clonotype: Just one base apart from a much larger clone, this may be a read error. The gene calls are TRBV7-4 and TRBJ2-5; 8 nucleotides align to TRBD2. Looked up from germline, CDR1 is SGHVT and CDR2 is SQSDAQ. This CDR3 spans 17 amino acids. For the CDR3, the DNA is TGTGCCAGCAGCTCTTCCCCGGGGCGGGGGGCCCAAGAGACCCGGTACTTC. This sequence encodes CASSSSPGRGAQETRYF.

This clonotype was recorded a few times. CDR3 coding DNA: TGTGCCAGCAGTGAGGAGACAGGGAATTCACCCCTCCACTTT. Its protein is CASSEETGNSPLHF. This sequence joins TRBV6-1 and TRBJ1-6; 7 bases line up with TRBD1. Germline values: CDR1 MNHNS, CDR2 SASEGT. V shed 3 bases and J 7 bases; nucleotides not matched to a gene: 3. This CDR3 has 14 residues.

This clonotype has a count of ten or more. The chain links TRBV18 to TRBJ2-1; D not resolved. The germline V gene has CDR1 KGHSH and CDR2 LQKENI. V shed 3 bases and J shed 2 bases, with 8 bases lying between them. The CDR3 spans 14 residues. DNA for the CDR3: TGTGCCAGCTCACCTCGAGGAGCCTACAATGAGCAGTTCTTC. Protein sequence: CASSPRGAYNEQFF.

In its sample, this clonotype was seen a few times. The chain recombines TRBV18 with TRBJ1-1; D gene unclear. Trimming left V 1 base short and J 1 base short, with 7 bases between. This CDR3 contains 14 residues. Germline values: CDR1 KGHSH, CDR2 LQKENI. The CDR3 DNA follows: TGTGCCAGCTCACCACTCCCCCAGAACACTGAAGCTTTCTTT. As protein: CASSPLPQNTEAFF.